This TCR beta chain was obtained from a study of PD-1 blockade in classical Hodgkin lymphoma (dated by TCRdb to 2020 to 2021). Notes on the research overall: Nivolumab dosing was 3 mg/kg intravenously every 2 weeks, continuing until either disease progression or unacceptable toxicity. The study used TCR beta sequencing and CyTOF to define a peripheral blood immune signature of response to PD-1 blockade in classical Hodgkin lymphoma.

The CDR3 holds 14 amino acids from the cysteine to the phenylalanine. Kept here is only the CDR3 DNA, which spans 42 bases and is read in frame from base 1. The germline V gene encodes CDR1 LNHNV and CDR2 YYDKDF (reference sequence). The junction carries 14 bases between V and J, which are trimmed by 5 bases and 6 bases respectively. Overall study results and their limits: Newly diagnosed patients were reported to have lower baseline TCR diversity than healthy donors, and relapsed/refractory patients were reported to have lower baseline TCR diversity still. A significant rise by C4D1 was seen in CD4+ but not CD8+ TCR diversity (p=0.0027 vs p=0.16), with the rise being most apparent in complete responders (p=0.02). Patients starting nivolumab less than 1 year after ASCT had lower diversity and were excluded from later analyses to avoid confounding by immune reconstitution. Only a single clinical trial cohort was studied, and what caused the repertoire differences, possibly disease activity or prior therapy, remained undefined. Baseline diversity similar to that of newly diagnosed patients was observed in trial patients achieving complete response, whereas significantly lower diversity was observed in partial responders and progressors.

With respect to this clone: Its antigen specificity is not known. Base quality data are lacking; no much larger clone is found one base away.

The Qiagen DNeasy kit was used to extract genomic DNA from unsorted PBMCs and from the negatively selected CD4+ and CD8+ fractions. TCR beta CDR3 regions were subjected to amplification by immunoSEQ multiplex PCR with primers that anneal to V and J segments. A synthetic immune receptor repertoire was used to minimize amplification bias, and any remaining bias was removed computationally after sequencing. Under the source paper's analysis protocol: Custom Python scripts were used to quantify repertoire diversity as the Shannon entropy index. The unsorted, CD4+ and CD8+ repertoires were each analyzed separately, with the exception of combined analyses, where CD4+ and CD8+ sequences were merged in silico. Clonal expansion was defined as a frequency increase of at least 2-fold after treatment compared with C1D1, and clones undetected at baseline were assigned a pseudocount of 0.5. Singleton clones were defined as clones with 0 or 1 copy at C1D1, and non-singleton clones were defined as clones with 2 or more copies. By matching protein sequences in sorted samples from the same patient, clones expanded in unsorted samples were annotated as CD4+, CD8+ or unknown. Wilcoxon tests on paired samples were used to test changes in diversity from C1D1 to C4D1. Here the immuneACCESS table is served through TCRdb, limited to in-frame sequences with V and J called. Missing clones are a known gap in these copies; in checked studies unresolved V genes cover under half, and the rest lacks a known reason. V and J calls and clone size are given by that table; D and trimming were obtained from the DNA. A total of more than 40,000 clones appear in this sample, 60% to 80% of them only once. The ten top clones hold around 19% of the sample.

The time point label, as the study defines it: cycle 4 day 1 (C4D1), after less than 7 weeks of nivolumab. Every trial patient had relapsed after autologous stem cell transplantation, and cohorts A, B and C differed in prior brentuximab vedotin exposure. The trial cohort comprised roughly 50 patients with relapsed/refractory classical Hodgkin lymphoma whose best overall responses were complete response, partial response or progressive disease. Single-agent nivolumab was administered to trial patients in the multi-cohort phase II CheckMate 205 trial. An independent review committee assessed best overall response using the 2007 International Working Group response criteria. PBMCs from the trial were collected at three points: immediately before nivolumab initiation (C1D1), and during therapy at cycle 2 day 1 and cycle 4 day 1. Peripheral blood was collected in 8 mL Vacutainer Cell Preparation Tubes, from which PBMCs were isolated by centrifugation and then cryopreserved.

Sequenced here: peripheral blood mononuclear cells (PBMCs), sampled before the fourth cycle of nivolumab. The chain links TRBV15 with TRBJ2-1; no D gene can be assigned with confidence. This clonotype was sampled from a human donor with classical Hodgkin lymphoma. The DNA is as follows: TGTGCCACCAGCCCCTCGCCCGACGTCAATGAGCAGTTCTTC. Translated, this gives CATSPSPDVNEQFF.